This passage covers 3 T cell receptor beta chains from one sample sequenced in a study of cytomegalovirus exposure and HLA in healthy donors (TCRdb year 2017). Library method: the immunoSEQ multiplex PCR assay. Not all clones reach the TCRdb copy of this immuneACCESS table, which keeps in-frame sequences only. Checked studies attribute under half of the gap to unresolved V genes and leave the rest unexplained. Within this sample are about 170,000 clones, with 95% to 97% of them counted one time only. In total, the top ten clones hold 0.8% to 1% of the sample. Sequenced material: PBMCs. These receptors were collected from a young woman in good health and CMV-seronegative.

This clone was seen a single time. The chain employs TRBV19 and TRBJ1-1; D not certain. The CDR3 has 11 amino acids. V lost 5 bases and J 7 bases, leaving 8 bases between the germline ends. CDR1 and CDR2 (germline): LNHDA, SQIVND (reference sequence). This chain's CDR3 is CASSVGGEAFF. The CDR3 DNA sequence: TGTGCCAGTAGTGTGGGAGGTGAAGCTTTCTTT.

This clone has a single count. V is TRBV4-1 and J is TRBJ1-1; D might be TRBD1 (6 bases). Between the trimmed V and J ends, which lost 4 bases and 5 bases, there was a span of 17 bases. CDR1 and CDR2 from the germline V gene are MGHRA and YSYEKL. The CDR3 totals 15 residues. The chain's CDR3 is CASSLERGAGTEAFF. DNA of the CDR3: TGCGCCAGCAGCCTCGAGCGGGGGGCAGGTACTGAAGCTTTCTTT.

This chain connects TRBV4-1 to TRBJ2-7, with 10 nucleotides matching TRBD2. From germline, CDR1 is MGHRA and CDR2 YSYEKL. V was pared by 4 bases and J by 2 bases, with 14 bases of the junction left unmatched. The CDR3 has 18 amino acids. CDR3 in amino acids: CASSPRWTRSGGPYEQYF. The CDR3 DNA reads TGCGCCAGCAGCCCCCGTTGGACACGTAGCGGGGGGCCCTACGAGCAGTACTTC.